A single sample gave rise to the 22 T cell receptor beta chains below, sequenced in a study of T cells in Graves' hyperthyroidism and ophthalmopathy. TCR beta CDR3 regions were amplified from RNA. With the HTBI primer set, the TCR CDR3 went through a first round of RT-PCR. TCRdb recomputed calls from the multiplex PCR reads with MiXCR, one row per CDR3 protein. The repertoire holds about 640,000 distinct CDR3 sequences, under 25% seen once, with over 30% in the top ten. Material for sequencing was blood. These receptors came from a man younger than 40 with Graves' ophthalmopathy.

This clonotype was detected only a few times. The gene calls are TRBV5-6 and TRBJ2-7, with D hard to call. The CDR3 consists of 14 residues. The V end lost 3 bases, the J end lost 0 bases, and 10 bases lay between the germline ends. CDR1 and CDR2 from the germline V gene are SGHDT and YYEEEE. The CDR3 here is CASSSTRASYEQYF. CDR3 bases: TGTGCCAGCAGCTCGACACGAGCCTCCTACGAGCAGTACTTC.

The CDR3 protein is CASSGAPHSYEQYF. CDR3 nucleotides: TGTGCCAGCAGTGGGGCACCTCACTCCTACGAGCAGTACTTC. The chain couples TRBV6-2 or TRBV6-3 to TRBJ2-7, with D possibly being TRBD1 (5 bases). This CDR3 region has 14 residues. Germline-derived CDR1 and CDR2 are MNHEY and SVGEGT. V gave up 5 bases and J gave up 0 bases, with 11 bases separating them.

This clonotype appeared many times. The chain couples TRBV28 to TRBJ2-1, with D uncertain. Germline V gene lookup returns CDR1 MDHEN and CDR2 SYDVKM. The CDR3 has 11 amino acids. V was pared by 4 bases and J by 5 bases, with 3 bases between. The CDR3 nucleotides read TGTGCCAGCAGTTCCCACAATGAGCAGTTCTTC. Translated, it gives CASSSHNEQFF.

This clonotype showed up many times. The DNA for the CDR3 is TGTGCCAGCAGTGATAGGACCGAGGCAGAGACCCAGTACTTC. It codes for CASSDRTEAETQYF. This sequence joins TRBV6-1 and TRBJ2-5, with D unresolved. The germline CDR1 and CDR2 sequences are MNHNS and SASEGT. The CDR3 has 14 residues. Deletions cut 3 bases from V and 4 bases from J, with 12 bases between.

This clonotype was observed at least ten times. This chain joins TRBV7-2 and TRBJ2-3; D remains ambiguous. The germline CDR1 and CDR2 sequences are SGHTA and FQGNSA. The V and J ends lost 2 bases and 9 bases respectively, with 18 bases between them. The CDR3 totals 15 residues. CDR3 bases: TGTGCCAGCAGCTTAAACCCAAACCTGCCCCTGACGCAGTATTTT. As protein: CASSLNPNLPLTQYF.

The table lists this clonotype with many counts. In DNA, the CDR3 is TGTGCCAGCTCACCATTACTTTGGCAGCCCCAGCATTTT. Translation gives CASSPLLWQPQHF. This chain uses TRBV18 with TRBJ1-5; D ambiguous. In germline, CDR1 is KGHSH, CDR2 LQKENI. CDR3 length: 13 amino acids. With 2 bases removed from V and 7 bases from J, the gap between germline ends came to 9 bases.

This clonotype appeared many times. The gene calls are TRBV7-9 and TRBJ2-5; D is possibly TRBD1 (6 bases). Trimming cost V 6 bases and J 1 base, with 12 bases left between them. The germline V gene encodes CDR1 SEHNR and CDR2 FQNEAQ (reference sequence). CDR3 length equals 14 residues. The DNA of the CDR3 is TGTGCCAGCAGGTACCGGGACATCCAAGAGACCCAGTACTTC. It yields the protein CASRYRDIQETQYF.

This clonotype was counted many times. This chain joins TRBV5-1 and TRBJ2-1; perhaps TRBD1 as D (6 bases). Germline CDR1 is SGHRS and CDR2 is YFSETQ. The CDR3 is made up of 13 amino acids. The V end lost 0 bases, the J end lost 6 bases, and 7 bases lay between the germline ends. Here the CDR3 DNA reads TGCGCCAGCAGCTTGGAGACAGGCAATGAGCAGTTCTTC. Its translation is CASSLETGNEQFF.

V and J are TRBV18 and TRBJ2-7; 10 bases match TRBD2. The CDR3 length is 16 residues. Germline V CDR1 and CDR2: KGHSH, LQKENI. Trimming cost V 0 bases and J 3 bases; bases outside gene matches: 5. For the CDR3, the DNA is TGTGCCAGCTCACCACCGGGAGCTAGCGGGAGCTACGAGCAGTACTTC. It is translated as CASSPPGASGSYEQYF.

In regard to this clonotype: A much larger clone is a single base away; this may be a read error. The V and J genes are TRBV12-3 or TRBV12-4 and TRBJ2-5; D is possibly TRBD2 (5 bases). Trimming removed 11 bases at V and 4 bases at J, with 14 bases between. The CDR3 extends over 12 amino acids. CDR3 sequence: CAPPGGRETQYF. The CDR3 DNA sequence: TGTGCCCCTCCGGGCGGGCGAGAGACCCAGTACTTC.

This clonotype was seen at least ten times. The chain combines TRBV6-1 with TRBJ1-5; TRBD1 might be the D (5 bases). The CDR3 has 15 amino acids. Germline lookup yields CDR1 MNHNS and CDR2 SASEGT. Trimming stripped 0 bases from V and 7 bases from J, with 13 bases between. DNA for the CDR3: TGTGCCAGCAGTGAAGCAGGGGCTGGGGAACAGCCCCAGCATTTT. Translated, it gives CASSEAGAGEQPQHF.

The rearrangement links TRBV5-4 to TRBJ2-3; maybe TRBD2 (6 bases). The V gene's germline CDR1 is SGHNT and CDR2 YYREEE (reference sequence). The CDR3 length is 14 residues. The ends were cut back, 4 bases at V and 2 bases at J, with 11 bases in the middle. This chain's CDR3 is CASSGGKHTDTQYF. Written as DNA, the CDR3 is TGTGCCAGCAGCGGCGGGAAGCACACAGATACGCAGTATTTT.

The V and J genes are TRBV6-2 or TRBV6-3 and TRBJ1-1; the D gene is possibly TRBD1 (6 bases). Per germline, CDR1 MNHEY and CDR2 SVGEGT. V gave up 0 bases and J gave up 5 bases, with 16 bases separating them. The CDR3 contains 16 residues. The CDR3 sequence is CASSYSSLGGPTEAFF. The CDR3 DNA reads TGTGCCAGCAGTTACTCGTCCTTAGGGGGGCCAACTGAAGCTTTCTTT.

The sample holds many counts of this clonotype. The rearrangement joins TRBV12-3 or TRBV12-4 to TRBJ2-1, with 7 bases lining up with TRBD2. The ends lost 4 bases at V and 0 bases at J; junction bases unmatched: 6. The CDR3 contains 16 residues. This chain's CDR3 is CASSWGGRFSYNEQFF. The DNA of the CDR3 is TGTGCCAGCAGTTGGGGCGGGAGATTCTCCTACAATGAGCAGTTCTTC.

This clonotype has a handful of counts. The chain joins TRBV5-1 to TRBJ2-2, with 10 positions matching TRBD1. CDR1 and CDR2 (germline): SGHRS, YFSETQ. J lost 6 bases, V lost 3 bases, and 8 bases had no gene match. The CDR3 loop spans 16 amino acids. The CDR3 DNA is TGCGCCAGCAGCTCGAGGACAGGGGGATTTTCCGGGGAGCTGTTTTTT. It specifies CASSSRTGGFSGELFF.

This clonotype showed up many times. V and J are TRBV28 and TRBJ2-1; 11 positions agree with TRBD2. The CDR3 sequence is 13 residues long. Per the germline V gene, CDR1 is MDHEN and CDR2 is SYDVKM. V was pared by 5 bases and J by 13 bases, with 7 bases of the junction left unmatched. CDR3 region: CASSTLAGGAQFF. In DNA, the CDR3 is TGTGCCAGCAGTACATTAGCGGGAGGGGCCCAGTTCTTC.

This clonotype showed up just a few times. The chain employs TRBV30 and TRBJ2-3, with 13 bases identical to TRBD2. The CDR3 is made up of 18 amino acids. The trim removed 0 bases at V and 2 bases at J, leaving 8 bases unmatched. CDR1 is GTSNPN, CDR2 SVGIG, per germline (reference sequence). The CDR3 region has the DNA TGTGCCTGGAGTGTACCGGGACTAGCGGGAACCTACACAGATACGCAGTATTTT. Translated, it gives CAWSVPGLAGTYTDTQYF.

The CDR3 coding sequence is TGTGCCACCCAACCAGCGGGAGCAAACCGGCACGAGCAGTACTTC. It is translated as CATQPAGANRHEQYF. The chain is built from TRBV10-3 and TRBJ2-7; 8 bases line up with TRBD2. J lost 5 bases, V lost 10 bases, and 16 bases had no gene match. The germline CDR1 and CDR2 sequences are ENHRY and SYGVKD. The length of the CDR3 is 15 residues.

This clonotype has a count of ten or more. The chain has TRBV30 and TRBJ1-1; 7 nucleotides line up with TRBD1. The CDR3 covers 14 residues. The V and J ends lost 3 bases and 7 bases, in that order; junction bases with no gene match: 11. Looked up from germline, CDR1 is GTSNPN and CDR2 is SVGIG (reference sequence). CDR3 loop: CAWRGLTGRGEAFF. The CDR3, as DNA: TGTGCCTGGAGGGGATTGACAGGGCGAGGTGAAGCTTTCTTT.

This clonotype was seen only a few times. The V call is TRBV5-8, the J call TRBJ1-5; D is unclear. CDR1 is SGHTS, CDR2 YDEGEE, per germline. V dropped 1 base and J dropped 5 bases, with 10 bases sitting between them. The CDR3 runs to 14 residues. CDR3 in DNA: TGTGCCAGCAGCTTGTCGCCGTTTGATCAGCCCCAGCATTTT. It yields the protein CASSLSPFDQPQHF.

The table lists this clonotype with many counts. V is TRBV6-1 and J is TRBJ1-5, with 9 bases matching TRBD1. The CDR3 has 16 residues. V lost 4 bases, J lost 7 bases, and 11 bases stayed unmatched. CDR1 and CDR2 from the germline V gene are MNHNS and SASEGT. This CDR3 is CASSAQGQGARQPQHF. In nucleotides, the CDR3 is TGTGCCAGCAGTGCCCAGGGACAGGGTGCAAGGCAGCCCCAGCATTTT.

This clonotype was counted only a few times. This chain joins TRBV20-1 and TRBJ2-3; D unclear. Germline lookup yields CDR1 DFQATT and CDR2 SNEGSKA (reference sequence). The CDR3 runs 11 residues. Trimming cost V 6 bases and J 4 bases, with 8 bases left between them. Written as DNA, the CDR3 is TGCAGTGCCGGAGTTCCAGATACGCAGTATTTT. Translation: CSAGVPDTQYF.